This T cell receptor beta chain was observed in a study of PD-1 blockade in classical Hodgkin lymphoma. Findings and caveats of the study: Relapsed/refractory patients reportedly had the lowest baseline TCR diversity, below newly diagnosed patients, who were below healthy donors. Whereas CD4+ TCR diversity had risen significantly by C4D1, CD8+ TCR diversity had not. Exclusion applied to patients who initiated nivolumab less than 1 year following ASCT.

Sequenced by immunoSEQ multiplex PCR; TCRdb stores in-frame clones only, minus some. The sample includes around 100,000 clones, around 89% seen only once; the top ten take under 7.5%. All patients relapsed after autologous stem cell transplantation, and brentuximab vedotin exposure varied. Complete response, partial response or progressive disease constituted the best responses recorded. Remarks on this clone: Its antigen is undetermined.

This CDR3 contains 14 residues. V trimming: 6 bases; J trimming: 3 bases; junction bases outside the gene matches: 4. CDR1 is LNHDA and CDR2 is SQIVND in the germline V gene (reference sequence). The material was peripheral blood mononuclear cells (PBMCs), obtained before the second cycle of nivolumab. The chain employs TRBV19 and TRBJ1-5; 8 bases line up with TRBD1. This TCR was recovered from a human donor with classical Hodgkin lymphoma. CDR3 loop: CASRMTGDNQPQHF. Written as DNA, the CDR3 is TGTGCCAGTAGGATGACAGGGGACAATCAGCCCCAGCATTTT.